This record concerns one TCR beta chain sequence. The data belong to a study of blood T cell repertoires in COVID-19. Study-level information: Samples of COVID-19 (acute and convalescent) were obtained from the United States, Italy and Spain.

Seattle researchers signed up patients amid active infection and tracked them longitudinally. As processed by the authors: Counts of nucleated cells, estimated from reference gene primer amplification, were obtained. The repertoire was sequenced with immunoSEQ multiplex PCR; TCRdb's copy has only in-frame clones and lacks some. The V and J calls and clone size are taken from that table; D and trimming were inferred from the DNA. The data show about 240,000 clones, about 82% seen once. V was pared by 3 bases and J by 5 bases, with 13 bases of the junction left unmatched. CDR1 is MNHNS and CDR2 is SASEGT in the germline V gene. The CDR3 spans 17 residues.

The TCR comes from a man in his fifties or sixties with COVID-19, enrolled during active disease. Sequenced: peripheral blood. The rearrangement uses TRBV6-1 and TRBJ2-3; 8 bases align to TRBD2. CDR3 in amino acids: CASSEVSGGGSKDTQYF. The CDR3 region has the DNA TGTGCCAGCAGTGAGGTTTCGGGCGGGGGGTCGAAAGATACGCAGTATTTT.